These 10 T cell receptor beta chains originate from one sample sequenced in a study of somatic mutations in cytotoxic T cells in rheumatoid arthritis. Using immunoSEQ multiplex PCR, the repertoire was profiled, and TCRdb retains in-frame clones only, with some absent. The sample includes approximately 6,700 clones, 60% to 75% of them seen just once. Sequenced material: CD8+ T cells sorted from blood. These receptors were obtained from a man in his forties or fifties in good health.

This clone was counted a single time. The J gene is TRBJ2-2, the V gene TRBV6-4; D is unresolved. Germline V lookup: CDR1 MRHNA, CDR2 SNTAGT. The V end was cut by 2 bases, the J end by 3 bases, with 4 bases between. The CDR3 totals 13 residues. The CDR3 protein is CASSDGDTGELFF. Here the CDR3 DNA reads TGTGCCAGCAGTGACGGTGACACCGGGGAGCTGTTTTTT.

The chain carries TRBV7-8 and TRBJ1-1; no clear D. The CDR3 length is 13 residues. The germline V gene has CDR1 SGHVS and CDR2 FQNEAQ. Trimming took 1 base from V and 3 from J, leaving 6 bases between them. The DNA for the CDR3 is TGTGCCAGCAGCTTAGGGTGGTACACTGAAGCTTTCTTT. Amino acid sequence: CASSLGWYTEAFF.

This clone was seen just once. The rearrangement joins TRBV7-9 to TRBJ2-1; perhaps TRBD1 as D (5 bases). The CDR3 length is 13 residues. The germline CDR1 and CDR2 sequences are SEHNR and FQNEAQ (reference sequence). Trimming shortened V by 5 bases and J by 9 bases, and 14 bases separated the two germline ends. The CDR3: CASSPDQQGEQFF. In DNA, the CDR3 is TGTGCCAGCAGCCCAGACCAGCAGGGTGAGCAGTTCTTC.

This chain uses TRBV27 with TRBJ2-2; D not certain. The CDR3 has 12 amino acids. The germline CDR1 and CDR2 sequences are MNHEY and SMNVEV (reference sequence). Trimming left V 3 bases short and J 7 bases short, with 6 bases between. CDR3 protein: CASSFSGGELFF. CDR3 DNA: TGTGCCAGCAGTTTTTCGGGCGGGGAGCTGTTTTTT.

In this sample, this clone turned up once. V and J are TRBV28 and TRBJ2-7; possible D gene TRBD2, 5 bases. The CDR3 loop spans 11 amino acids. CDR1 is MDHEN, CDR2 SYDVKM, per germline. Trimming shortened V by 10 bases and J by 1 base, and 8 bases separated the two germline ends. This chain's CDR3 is CATGESYEQYF. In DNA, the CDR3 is TGTGCCACCGGGGAATCCTACGAGCAGTACTTC.

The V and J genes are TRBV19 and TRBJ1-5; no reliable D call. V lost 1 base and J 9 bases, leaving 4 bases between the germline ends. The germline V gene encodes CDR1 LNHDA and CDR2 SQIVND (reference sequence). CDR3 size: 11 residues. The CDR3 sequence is CASSIGGPQHF. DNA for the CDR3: TGTGCCAGTAGTATAGGTGGGCCCCAGCATTTT.

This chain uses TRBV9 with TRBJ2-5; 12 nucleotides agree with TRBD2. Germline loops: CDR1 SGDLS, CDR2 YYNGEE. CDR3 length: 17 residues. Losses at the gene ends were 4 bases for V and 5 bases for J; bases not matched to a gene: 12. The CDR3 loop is CASSRTSGAPPGETQYF. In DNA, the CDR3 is TGTGCCAGCAGCAGGACTAGCGGGGCCCCTCCCGGTGAGACCCAGTACTTC.

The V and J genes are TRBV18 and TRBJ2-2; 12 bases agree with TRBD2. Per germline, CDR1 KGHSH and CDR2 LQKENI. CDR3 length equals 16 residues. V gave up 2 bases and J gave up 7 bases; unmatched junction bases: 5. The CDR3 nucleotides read TGTGCCAGCTCACCAGGACTAGCGGGAAGAGACGGGGAGCTGTTTTTT. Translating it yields CASSPGLAGRDGELFF.

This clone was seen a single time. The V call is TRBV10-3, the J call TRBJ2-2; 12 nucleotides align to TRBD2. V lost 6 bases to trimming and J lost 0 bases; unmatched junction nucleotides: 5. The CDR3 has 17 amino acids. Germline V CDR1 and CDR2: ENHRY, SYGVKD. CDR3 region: CAISRGTSGSNTGELFF. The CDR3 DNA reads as TGTGCCATCAGCCGAGGGACTAGCGGGTCGAACACCGGGGAGCTGTTTTTT.

The CDR3: CAKGPAKAFF. The DNA of the CDR3 is TGCGCCAAAGGTCCAGCGAAAGCTTTCTTT. The rearrangement uses TRBV10-1 and TRBJ1-1; D ambiguous. Trimming took off 10 bases at V and 9 bases at J, with 12 bases between the two ends. This CDR3 has 10 residues. CDR1 and CDR2 from the germline V gene are WNHNN and SYGVQD (reference sequence).